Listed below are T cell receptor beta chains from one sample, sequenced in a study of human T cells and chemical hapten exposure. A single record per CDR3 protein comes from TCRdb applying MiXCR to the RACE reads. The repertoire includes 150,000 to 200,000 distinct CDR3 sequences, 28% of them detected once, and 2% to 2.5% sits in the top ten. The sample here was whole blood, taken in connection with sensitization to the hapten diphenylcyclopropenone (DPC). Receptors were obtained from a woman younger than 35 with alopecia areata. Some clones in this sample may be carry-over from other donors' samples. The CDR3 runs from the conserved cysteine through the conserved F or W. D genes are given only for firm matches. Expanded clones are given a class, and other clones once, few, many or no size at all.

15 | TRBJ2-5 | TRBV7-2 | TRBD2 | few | TGTGCCAGCAGCTTTGGACTAGCGGGAGGGGAGACCCAGTACTTC | CASSFGLAGGETQYF
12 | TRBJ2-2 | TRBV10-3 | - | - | TGTGCCATCAAGGATTTTCGCGGGGAGCTGTTTTTT | CAIKDFRGELFF
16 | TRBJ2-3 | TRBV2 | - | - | TGTGCCAGCAGTGAAATGGCGTCTAAGAGCACAGATACGCAGTATTTT | CASSEMASKSTDTQYF
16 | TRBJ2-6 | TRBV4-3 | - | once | TGCGCCAGCAGCCAAGACGGACAGACTGGGGCCAACGTCCTGACTTTC | CASSQDGQTGANVLTF
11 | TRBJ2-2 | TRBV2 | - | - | TGTGCCAGCAGTGTCCCCGGGGAGCTGTTTTTT | CASSVPGELFF
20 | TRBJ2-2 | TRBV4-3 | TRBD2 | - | TGCGCCAGCAGCCCAGCGCGACTAGCGGGGGGGCATCGGGACACCGGGGAGCTGTTTTTT | CASSPARLAGGHRDTGELFF
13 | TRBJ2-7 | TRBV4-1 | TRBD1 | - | TGCGCCAGCAGCCGTGACAGGGGCGACGAGCAGTACTTC | CASSRDRGDEQYF
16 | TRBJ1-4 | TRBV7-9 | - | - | TGTGCCAGCAGCCTCCGTGTAGCCACAACTAATGAAAAACTGTTTTTT | CASSLRVATTNEKLFF
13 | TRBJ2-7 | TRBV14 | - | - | TGTGCCAGCAGCCAAGTAATGGAGGGCGAGCAGTACTTC | CASSQVMEGEQYF
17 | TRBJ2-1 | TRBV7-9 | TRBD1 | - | TGTGCCAGCAGCTTAGAGGTTCAGGGGGCCTCTTACAATGAGCAGTTCTTC | CASSLEVQGASYNEQFF
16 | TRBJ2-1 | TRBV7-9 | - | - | TGTGCCAGCAGCTCCCGCCTGGGGCAGGGCTACAATGAGCAGTTCTTC | CASSSRLGQGYNEQFF
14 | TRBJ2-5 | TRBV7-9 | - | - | TGTGCCAGCAGTCCTTACCGGGTCCAAGAGACCCAGTACTTC | CASSPYRVQETQYF
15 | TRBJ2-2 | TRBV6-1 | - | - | TGTGCCAGCAGGCGGGACGGATCGAACACCGGGGAGCTGTTTTTT | CASRRDGSNTGELFF
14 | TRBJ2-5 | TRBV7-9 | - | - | TGTGCCAGCAGCCTCATCTCGGCCCAAGAGACCCAGTACTTC | CASSLISAQETQYF
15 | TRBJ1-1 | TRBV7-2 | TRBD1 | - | TGTGCCAGCAGCCGGGACAGGGGGCCTTGGACTGAAGCTTTCTTT | CASSRDRGPWTEAFF
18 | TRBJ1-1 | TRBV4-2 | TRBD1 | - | TGTGCCAGCAGCCGACTCCGGAGGACAGGCTTCATGAACACTGAAGCTTTCTTT | CASSRLRRTGFMNTEAFF
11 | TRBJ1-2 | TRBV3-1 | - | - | TGTGCCAGCAGCCACTACTATGGCTACACCTTC | CASSHYYGYTF
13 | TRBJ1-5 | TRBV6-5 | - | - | TGTGCCAGCAGCGAAGACAGTTATCAGCCCCAGCATTTT | CASSEDSYQPQHF
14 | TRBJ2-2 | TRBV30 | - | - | TGTGCCTGGAGGGACAGATCGAACACCGGGGAGCTGTTTTTT | CAWRDRSNTGELFF
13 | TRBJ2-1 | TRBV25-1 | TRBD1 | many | TGTGCCAGCAGTAGGACAGGGACTGATGAGCAGTTCTTC | CASSRTGTDEQFF
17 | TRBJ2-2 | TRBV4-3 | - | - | TGCGCCAGCAGCCAAGATGAGCGGGCCCCACTCACCGGGGAGCTGTTTTTT | CASSQDERAPLTGELFF
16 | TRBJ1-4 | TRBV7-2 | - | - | TGTGCCAGCAGCTTAGAATGGTCAGGGTCTAATGAAAAACTGTTTTTT | CASSLEWSGSNEKLFF
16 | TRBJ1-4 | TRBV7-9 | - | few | TGTGCCAGCAGCCCCCGCAGCCGCGCAACTAATGAAAAACTGTTTTTT | CASSPRSRATNEKLFF
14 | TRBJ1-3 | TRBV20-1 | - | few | TGCAGTGCTAGCCGGGACTCCTCTGGAAACACCATATATTTT | CSASRDSSGNTIYF
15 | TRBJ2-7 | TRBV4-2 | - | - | TGTGCCAGCAGCCTGACGCTGACAGATTCCTACGAGCAGTACTTC | CASSLTLTDSYEQYF
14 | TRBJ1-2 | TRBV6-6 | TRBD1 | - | TGTGCCAGCAGTCGGGCAGGGGGCGACTATGGCTACACCTTC | CASSRAGGDYGYTF
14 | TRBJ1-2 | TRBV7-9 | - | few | TGTGCCAGCAGCCTCGATCAGCCAGGTTATGGCTACACCTTC | CASSLDQPGYGYTF
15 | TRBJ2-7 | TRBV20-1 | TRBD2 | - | TGCAGTGCTAGAGACCGGAGAGCGGGAACCTACGAGCAGTACTTC | CSARDRRAGTYEQYF
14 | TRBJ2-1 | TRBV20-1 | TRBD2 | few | TGCAGTGCTGTCAGAGGGGTTAGCGGGAGTGAGCAGTTCTTC | CSAVRGVSGSEQFF
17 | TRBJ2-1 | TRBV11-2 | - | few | TGTGCCAGCAGCTCTCTCAGGGATAGGGGCTCCTACAATGAGCAGTTCTTC | CASSSLRDRGSYNEQFF
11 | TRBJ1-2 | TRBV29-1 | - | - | TGCAGCGCCTATGTCCTTGTGGGCTACACCTTC | CSAYVLVGYTF
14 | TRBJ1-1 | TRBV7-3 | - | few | TGTGCCAGCAGCCCGCCGGGACTGAGCACTGAAGCTTTCTTT | CASSPPGLSTEAFF
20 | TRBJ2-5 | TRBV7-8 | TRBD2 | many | TGTGCCAGCAGCTCCCTCGACCCGGGACTAGCGGGGGCCCTCCAAGAGACCCAGTACTTC | CASSSLDPGLAGALQETQYF
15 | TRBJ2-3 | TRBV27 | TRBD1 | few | TGTGCCAGCAGTCAACGGGACAGGATTACAGATACGCAGTATTTT | CASSQRDRITDTQYF
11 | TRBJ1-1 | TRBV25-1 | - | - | TGTGCCAGCAGTGAGGTCACTGAAGCTTTCTTT | CASSEVTEAFF
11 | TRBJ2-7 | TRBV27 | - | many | TGTGCCAGCAGTTTTTGGGGTGAGCAGTACTTC | CASSFWGEQYF
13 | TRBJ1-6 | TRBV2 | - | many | TGTGCCAGCAGACTCAATAGCGGCTCACCCCTCCACTTT | CASRLNSGSPLHF
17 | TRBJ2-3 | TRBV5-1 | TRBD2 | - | TGCGCCAGCAGCTTGGCCGGACTAGCGGGGATCACAGATACGCAGTATTTT | CASSLAGLAGITDTQYF
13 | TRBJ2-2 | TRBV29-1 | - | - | TGCAGCGTTGAACAGGGGAGGACCGGGGAGCTGTTTTTT | CSVEQGRTGELFF
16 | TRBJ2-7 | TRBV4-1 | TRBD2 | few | TGCGCCAGCAGCCAGGAGGCGACTAGCGGGGTTCTCGAGCAGTACTTC | CASSQEATSGVLEQYF